The source of this T cell receptor beta chain is a study of cytomegalovirus exposure and HLA in healthy donors. Study-level findings and limits: Investigators reported approximately 150 TCR beta chains as tied to cytomegalovirus.

V was clipped by 3 bases and J by 5 bases; unmatched bases: 15. This CDR3 spans 18 amino acids. Germline CDR1 is LNHDA and CDR2 is SQIVND (reference sequence). Comments on this clone: What it binds is unknown.

PCR employed 60 Vbeta and 13 Jbeta primers. Sequenced by immunoSEQ multiplex PCR; TCRdb stores in-frame clones only, minus some. The sample contains 150,000 to 200,000 clones, 60% to 80% of which appear only once. Sample: PBMCs. The genes are TRBV19 and TRBJ2-3, with 9 bases lining up with TRBD2. This TCR derives from a man aged 18 to 29 in good health and CMV-seropositive. CDR3 amino acids: CASSIRLPAAGGGDTQYF. The CDR3 bases are TGTGCCAGTAGTATCCGTCTTCCGGCAGCGGGAGGAGGAGATACGCAGTATTTT.